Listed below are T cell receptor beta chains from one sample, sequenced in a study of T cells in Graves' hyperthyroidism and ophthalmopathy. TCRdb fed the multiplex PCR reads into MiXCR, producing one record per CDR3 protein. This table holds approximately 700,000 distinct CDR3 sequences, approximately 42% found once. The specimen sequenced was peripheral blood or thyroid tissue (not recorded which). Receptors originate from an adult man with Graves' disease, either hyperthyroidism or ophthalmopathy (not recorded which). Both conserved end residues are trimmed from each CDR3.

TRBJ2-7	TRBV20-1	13	SARDPGTSGYEQY
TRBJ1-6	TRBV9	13	ASSAKGQNNSPLH
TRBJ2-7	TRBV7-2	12	ASSFGTQSYEQY
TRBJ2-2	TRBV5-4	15	ASSQSTRQSNTGELF
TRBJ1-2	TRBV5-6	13	ASSFFRETNYGYT
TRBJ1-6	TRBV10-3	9	AISEAGPLH
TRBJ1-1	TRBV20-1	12	SARVTGASTEAF
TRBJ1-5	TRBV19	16	ASSIDLPLGGGNQPQH
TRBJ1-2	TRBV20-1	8	SARVDGYT
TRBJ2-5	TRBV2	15	ASSHGGVPRPGETQY
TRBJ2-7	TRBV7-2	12	ANSLGTANYEQY
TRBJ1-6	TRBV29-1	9	SVGGDSPLH
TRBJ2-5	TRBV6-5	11	ASSLYRGHTQY
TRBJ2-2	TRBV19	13	ASSMGGSGTGELF
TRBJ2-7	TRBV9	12	ASSIGQGTYEQY
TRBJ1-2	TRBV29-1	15	SAPSPGQGALTYGYT
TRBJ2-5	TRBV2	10	ASSEAREAQY
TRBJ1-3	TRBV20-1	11	SASPGSGNTIY
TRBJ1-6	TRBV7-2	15	ASSPIQYDSYNSPLH
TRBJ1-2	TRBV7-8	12	ASSQNDRAGGYT
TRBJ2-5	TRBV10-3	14	AISTSGGAGQETQY
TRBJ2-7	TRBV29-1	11	SGTSLAGYEQY
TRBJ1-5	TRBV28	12	ASSLAQGARPQH
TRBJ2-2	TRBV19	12	ASSLLDSTGELF
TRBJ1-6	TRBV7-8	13	ASSLTTGYDSPLH
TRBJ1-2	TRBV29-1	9	SVDDRVGYT
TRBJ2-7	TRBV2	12	ASSEDRVSYEQY
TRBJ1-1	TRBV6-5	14	ASSLEGNRGNTEAF
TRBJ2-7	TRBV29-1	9	SYGRTYEQY
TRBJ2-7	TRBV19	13	ASSPTGTASYEQY
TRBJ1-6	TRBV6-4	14	ASSPTSQGGNSPLH
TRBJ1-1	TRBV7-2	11	ASTGPMNTEAF
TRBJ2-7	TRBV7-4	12	ASREAGSSYEQY
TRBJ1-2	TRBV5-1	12	ASSFSGGFYGYT
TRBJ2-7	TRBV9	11	ASSRDGEYEQY
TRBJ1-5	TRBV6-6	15	ASSLGRSSYSNQPQH
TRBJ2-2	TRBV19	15	ASSMPNRVQYTGELF
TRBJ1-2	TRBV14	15	ASSQDRGGVPFYGYT
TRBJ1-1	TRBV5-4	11	ASSLPQGAEAF
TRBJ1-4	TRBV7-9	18	ASSFYWTGTGYATNEKLF
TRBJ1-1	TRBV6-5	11	ASSEGNWQQAF
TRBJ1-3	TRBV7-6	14	ASSLGIKASGNTIY
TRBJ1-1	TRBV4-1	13	ASSQNRGPNTEAF
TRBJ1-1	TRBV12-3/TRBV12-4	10	ASSLMRAEAF
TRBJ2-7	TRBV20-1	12	SALDRVELGEQY
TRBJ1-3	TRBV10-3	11	AISETSGNTIY
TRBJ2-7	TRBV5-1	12	ASSLVSDVYEQY
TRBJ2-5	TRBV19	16	ASSPPGLAGLRGETQY
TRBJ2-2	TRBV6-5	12	ASTLTGNTGELF
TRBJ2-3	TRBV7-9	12	ASSFTGGADTQY
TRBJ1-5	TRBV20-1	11	SASKEAGQPQH
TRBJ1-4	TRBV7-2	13	ASSSGPATNEKLF
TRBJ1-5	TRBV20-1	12	SALGALSNQPQH
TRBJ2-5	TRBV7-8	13	ASSQRDRVDETQY
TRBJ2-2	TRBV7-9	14	ASSQPGQVNTGELF
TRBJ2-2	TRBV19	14	ASSTRQGASAGELF
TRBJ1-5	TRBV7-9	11	ASSLGRDQPQH